These T cell receptor beta chains were read from a single sample in a study of naive and memory T cell subsets. TCRdb re-analysed the UMI-ligation and nested PCR reads in MiXCR, keeping a single row per CDR3 protein. The table lists about 37,000 distinct CDR3 sequences, approximately 11% of them singletons, with almost 4% in the top ten. The sequencing used skin, collected from a tuberculin skin test site. The receptors shown here come from an adult in good health. Both conserved end residues are part of each CDR3. Fields, in order: J gene, clone size, V gene, D gene, CDR3 DNA, CDR3 protein. D genes are given only for firm matches. Clone size is shown for a subset of rows, as once, few, many or a class of expanded clone.

TRBJ2-3 many TRBV6-2/TRBV6-3 TRBD2 TGTGCCAGCAGTTACCCCCATACAGCGGGAAGATCTGGAGATACGCAGTATTTT CASSYPHTAGRSGDTQYF
TRBJ2-2 many TRBV6-2/TRBV6-3 . TGTGCCAGCAGGGACGGGGAGCTGTTTTTT CASRDGELFF
TRBJ2-3 many TRBV12-3/TRBV12-4 . TGTGCCAGCAGTTTAACGGAGGCGCAGTATTTT CASSLTEAQYF
TRBJ2-7 many TRBV20-1 TRBD2 TGCAGTGCTAGGGGAGCGGGAGGATTGACCTACGAGCAGTACTTC CSARGAGGLTYEQYF
TRBJ2-1 . TRBV20-1 TRBD2 TGCAGTGCTAGAGTTGGCGGGGGGAGGTACAATGAGCAGTTCTTC CSARVGGGRYNEQFF
TRBJ1-3 many TRBV5-8 . TGTGCCAGCGGGGGAAACACCATATATTTT CASGGNTIYF
TRBJ2-6 many TRBV9 . TGTGCCAGCAGCGTAGATGGCTGGGCCGGGGCCAACGTCCTGACTTTC CASSVDGWAGANVLTF
TRBJ1-4 . TRBV21-1 . TGTGCCAGCAGCAAAGAGGAGGGAGTTTGGGGCAATGAAAAACTGTTTTTT CASSKEEGVWGNEKLFF
TRBJ1-1 . TRBV5-1 TRBD1 TGCGCCAGCAGCTTTACACAGGGGCAGGCTTTCTTT CASSFTQGQAFF
TRBJ1-1 many TRBV12-3/TRBV12-4 . TGTGCCAGCAGTTTAGGGGCAGGGAGGATGAACACTGAAGCTTTCTTT CASSLGAGRMNTEAFF
TRBJ1-1 many TRBV20-1 TRBD1 TGCAGTGCTGTTTTCGGACAGGTGCAGAACACTGAAGCTTTCTTT CSAVFGQVQNTEAFF
TRBJ1-1 few TRBV28 TRBD1 TGTGCCAGCAGCCTTGGCCCCCGACAGGGGTCGGGGAACACTGAAGCTTTCTTT CASSLGPRQGSGNTEAFF
TRBJ2-3 . TRBV11-2 . TGTGCCAGCAGTCGAGTTTTAGATACGCAGTATTTT CASSRVLDTQYF
TRBJ2-1 many TRBV11-2 . TGTGCCAGCAGCTTAGCCCTCCTCTCTAGGGTTGGGGACAATGAGCAGTTCTTC CASSLALLSRVGDNEQFF
TRBJ2-7 many TRBV19 TRBD1 TGTGCCAGTAGTATCAGGGACAGGACTGGACTATACGAGCAGTACTTC CASSIRDRTGLYEQYF
TRBJ2-6 many TRBV7-9 . TGTGCCAGCAGTAGGGGTGGGGACATCCGCTCTGGGGCCAACGTCCTGACTTTC CASSRGGDIRSGANVLTF
TRBJ2-1 few TRBV11-1 TRBD2 TGTGCCAGCAGCTCTCCCGGGACTAGCGGGTCTCGAGGGTACAATGAGCAGTTCTTC CASSSPGTSGSRGYNEQFF
TRBJ1-1 few TRBV6-1 . TGTGCCAGCCTTATGAACACTGAAGCTTTCTTT CASLMNTEAFF